The clone carrying this T cell receptor (beta chain) was observed at least ten times. Antigen specificity is unknown. The observed sequence ends 3 residues before the CDR3 terminus, with the missing tail filled in from the germline J gene. These data belong to a study of T cell clonality in common variable immunodeficiency. Assay: immunoSEQ multiplex PCR; the TCRdb copy retains only in-frame clones and omits some. The repertoire shows around 32,000 clones, none seen only once; the top ten take almost 4.5%. Whole-study results and caveats: What drives increased CVID clonality needs T cell subpopulation sequencing.

CDR1 LNHDA and CDR2 SQIVND come from the germline V gene (reference sequence). V gave up 4 bases and J gave up 0 bases, with 13 bases separating them. The CDR3 has 15 amino acids. The specimen sequenced was peripheral blood mononuclear cells. This chain uses TRBV19 with TRBJ2-7, with D perhaps matching TRBD1 (7 bases). This TCR derives from a person aged 18-70 years in good health. CDR3 protein: CASSRGDSRSYEQYF. Partial CDR3 DNA: TGTGCCAGTAGTAGGGGGGACAGCCGCTCCTACGAG.